This entry lists 15 T cell receptor beta chains sequenced from one sample in a study of CD8 T cells in ankylosing spondylitis. Each CDR3 protein is one row after TCRdb ran MiXCR on the 5' RACE reads. Found here are approximately 140,000 distinct CDR3 sequences, approximately 9.9% of them singletons; the top ten hold 2.5% to 3.5%. The sample comprised blood, either unsorted or a sorted T cell fraction (not recorded which). The receptors stem from a male donor with ankylosing spondylitis or in good health (not recorded which).

This clonotype occurred many times. The chain carries TRBV12-3 or TRBV12-4 and TRBJ2-2, with no clear D. CDR3 length equals 12 residues. V lost 3 bases and J lost 7, with 6 bases in between. CDR3 amino acids: CASSLGYGELFF. The CDR3 nucleotides read TGTGCCAGCAGTTTGGGGTACGGGGAGCTGTTTTTT.

This clonotype was observed at least ten times. This chain links TRBV20-1 with TRBJ2-1; 11 bases align to TRBD1. The V gene's germline CDR1 is DFQATT and CDR2 SNEGSKA (reference sequence). V was clipped by 6 bases and J by 7 bases; unmatched bases: 11. The CDR3 extends over 15 amino acids. The CDR3 sequence: CSAISDRGRLNEQFF. CDR3 sequence (DNA): TGCAGTGCAATTTCGGACAGGGGGCGTTTGAATGAGCAGTTCTTC.

This clonotype appeared many times. The gene calls are TRBV2 and TRBJ2-7; D is unresolved. Germline-derived CDR1 and CDR2 are SNHLY and FYNNEI. The CDR3 covers 12 residues. V was shortened by 6 bases and J by 6 bases, with 12 bases between the two germline ends. CDR3 nucleotide sequence: TGTGCCAGCAGGGTTGGGCCAGTCGAGCAGTACTTC. This codes for CASRVGPVEQYF.

In its sample, this clonotype was seen many times. The junction departs from the called germline gene at one end, perhaps through a read error. This chain links TRBV5-1 with TRBJ2-1; the match to TRBD2 covers 7 bases. The germline V gene has CDR1 SGHRS and CDR2 YFSETQ. The CDR3 is 15 amino acids. The CDR3 reads CASRLGGDGYNEQFF. CDR3 nucleotides: TGCGCCAGCAGGTTGGGAGGGGATGGCTACAATGAGCAGTTCTTC.

This clonotype was counted ten times or more. The chain is built from TRBV7-9 and TRBJ2-1; 8 bases map to TRBD2. Trimming took 5 bases from V and 9 from J; bases not matched to a gene: 9. CDR3 length: 14 amino acids. The germline gives CDR1 SEHNR, CDR2 FQNEAQ (reference sequence). CDR3 in DNA: TGTGCCAGCAGCCTACGGGAGGGTTCGGTTGAGCAGTTCTTC. Protein product: CASSLREGSVEQFF. Drawing the rest from reference TRBV7-9 and TRBJ2-1, the complete variable domain is DTGVSQNPRHKITKRGQNVTFRCDPISEHNRLYWYRQTLGQGPEFLTYFQNEAQLEKSRLLSDRFSAERPKGSFSTLEIQRTEQGDSAMYLCASSLREGSVEQFFGPGTRLTVL.

This clonotype has a handful of counts. The chain couples TRBV20-1 to TRBJ2-1; 10 bases match TRBD2. Germline assignment: CDR1 DFQATT and CDR2 SNEGSKA (reference sequence). V shed 3 bases and J 10 bases; nucleotides not matched to a gene: 12. This CDR3 has 15 amino acids. The CDR3 is CSASYRTSGVSEQFF. For the CDR3, the DNA is TGCAGTGCTAGTTATAGGACTAGCGGCGTTTCCGAGCAGTTCTTC.

Notes on this clonotype: A much larger clone lies one base from this, so it may be a read error. The CDR3, as DNA: TGCGCCAGCAGCCTGACTAGCGGGATGGCGGTTGAGACCCAGTACTTC. This gives the protein CASSLTSGMAVETQYF. This chain joins TRBV5-1 and TRBJ2-5; TRBD2 aligns across 11 bases. The CDR3 has 16 residues. The V gene's germline CDR1 is SGHRS and CDR2 YFSETQ. V was clipped by 4 bases and J by 5 bases; unmatched bases: 10.

In its sample, this clonotype was seen many times. One junction end disagrees with the germline gene, perhaps due to a read error. The V gene is TRBV12-3 or TRBV12-4, the J gene TRBJ2-7; 9 positions match TRBD2. This CDR3 contains 14 residues. The CDR3 sequence: CASSLAGPLYEQYF. The DNA of the CDR3 is TGTGCCAGCAGTCTAGCGGGACCTCTCTACGAGCAGTACTTC.

The chain combines TRBV15 with TRBJ2-1; no definite D call. V was pared by 0 bases and J by 15 bases, with 12 bases between. Germline CDR1 LNHNV, CDR2 YYDKDF (reference sequence). This CDR3 contains 12 residues. CDR3 sequence (DNA): TGTGCCACCAGCAGAGAGTACGGAGCATGGTTCTTC. Translation gives CATSREYGAWFF. The whole variable domain, filled in from reference TRBV15 and TRBJ2-1, reads DAMVIQNPRYQVTQFGKPVTLSCSQTLNHNVMYWYQQKSSQAPKLLFHYYDKDFNNEADTPDNFQSRRPNTSFCFLDIRSPGLGDTAMYLCATSREYGAWFFGPGTRLTVL.

This clonotype was observed at least ten times. V is TRBV7-2 and J is TRBJ2-1, with 11 positions matching TRBD2. Per germline, CDR1 SGHTA and CDR2 FQGNSA. The trim removed 3 bases at V and 4 bases at J, leaving 2 bases unmatched. This CDR3 is built from 15 residues. Here the CDR3 DNA reads TGTGCCAGCAGCTTCTCTAGCGGGGGGTACAATGAGCAGTTCTTC. Its protein is CASSFSSGGYNEQFF.

This clonotype was found many times. The V gene is TRBV20-1, the J gene TRBJ2-5; 11 bases are a match to TRBD2. This CDR3 has 15 residues. V lost 3 bases and J lost 5; bases outside the gene matches: 8. The germline gives CDR1 DFQATT, CDR2 SNEGSKA (reference sequence). In DNA, the CDR3 is TGCAGTGCTAGCCCATTAGCGGGAGGGTCGGAGACCCAGTACTTC. Encoded protein: CSASPLAGGSETQYF.

This clonotype was recorded a few times. V and J are TRBV5-1 and TRBJ2-7; D ambiguous. The CDR3 is 14 residues long. Germline V gene sequence: CDR1 SGHRS, CDR2 YFSETQ. Trimming left V 0 bases short and J 2 bases short, with 9 bases between. CDR3 residues: CASSLVAAPYEQYF. The CDR3 nucleotides read TGCGCCAGCAGCTTGGTGGCGGCCCCCTACGAGCAGTACTTC.

This clonotype was recorded many times. The V and J genes are TRBV5-1 and TRBJ2-1, with 7 bases lining up with TRBD1. The CDR3 contains 17 residues. Germline V gene data show CDR1 as SGHRS and CDR2 as YFSETQ. Trimming took 0 bases from V and 4 from J; bases not matched to a gene: 10. The chain's CDR3 is CASSLALLGQAYNEQFF. The CDR3 DNA reads TGCGCCAGCAGCTTGGCCCTTTTAGGACAGGCATACAATGAGCAGTTCTTC.

A word on this clonotype: One base away lies a much larger clone, so this may be a sequencing read error. This chain links TRBV25-1 with TRBJ2-1; maybe TRBD1 (5 bases). The CDR3 consists of 14 residues. Germline V gives CDR1 MGHDK, CDR2 SYGVNS. The CDR3 bases are TGTGCCAGCAGGTTCCAAGGGGCCTCCAATGACCAGTTCTTC. This translates into CASRFQGASNDQFF.

This clonotype was picked up many times. This chain joins TRBV20-1 and TRBJ1-5; 7 nucleotides align to TRBD1. This CDR3 contains 13 residues. Germline V lookup: CDR1 DFQATT, CDR2 SNEGSKA (reference sequence). The junction had 7 bases not matched to a gene; V was cut back by 4 bases and J by 7 bases. CDR3 residues: CSATRQGAQPQHF. The CDR3 bases are TGCAGTGCTACTAGACAGGGCGCACAGCCCCAGCATTTT.